The 32 T cell receptor beta chains below were found in one sample sequenced in a study of cytomegalovirus exposure and HLA in healthy donors. Primers: 60 Vbeta forward and 13 Jbeta reverse. Libraries were prepared by immunoSEQ multiplex PCR; TCRdb keeps only in-frame clonotypes and omits some of them. There are just over 20,000 clones in the sample, with roughly 23% held by the top ten. Material: PBMCs. These receptors were taken from a man aged 55 to 70 in good health and CMV-seropositive.

The V gene is TRBV14, the J gene TRBJ2-7, with D perhaps matching TRBD1 (6 bases). The CDR3 runs 12 residues. Germline CDR1 is SGHDN and CDR2 is FVKESK. The V gene lost 4 bases and the J gene lost 5 bases, with 9 bases spanning the gap. The CDR3 DNA reads as TGTGCCAGCAGCCCCCAGGGGCACGAGCAGTACTTC. Its translation: CASSPQGHEQYF. The full variable domain, its missing parts supplied by reference TRBV14 and TRBJ2-7, is EAGVTQFPSHSVIEKGQTVTLRCDPISGHDNLYWYRRVMGKEIKFLLHFVKESKQDESGMPNNRFLAERTGGTYSTLKVQPAELEDSGVYFCASSPQGHEQYFGPGTRLTVT.

V is TRBV19 and J is TRBJ2-7; D is perhaps TRBD2 (6 bases). Germline V gene data show CDR1 as LNHDA and CDR2 as SQIVND (reference sequence). V lost 9 bases to trimming and J lost 0 bases, with 12 bases between them. This CDR3 has 13 amino acids. The CDR3 spells CASSRGLSYEQYF. The CDR3 nucleotides read TGTGCCAGCTCCCGGGGACTCTCCTACGAGCAGTACTTC.

The chain couples TRBV7-8 to TRBJ1-4; TRBD1 matches 8 bases. Germline CDR1 reads SGHVS; CDR2 reads FQNEAQ. The CDR3 contains 15 residues. The junction had 5 bases not matched to a gene; V was cut back by 4 bases and J by 4 bases. The CDR3 region has the DNA TGTGCCAGCAGCTGGCGACAGGGGATTAATGAAAAACTGTTTTTT. It yields the protein CASSWRQGINEKLFF.

The chain combines TRBV19 with TRBJ1-1; no definite D call. The CDR3 extends over 14 amino acids. V dropped 5 bases and J dropped 2 bases, with 12 bases sitting between them. CDR1 and CDR2 from the germline V gene are LNHDA and SQIVND (reference sequence). The chain's CDR3 is CASSYGGFNTEAFF. CDR3 DNA sequence: TGTGCCAGTAGTTATGGCGGGTTTAACACTGAAGCTTTCTTT.

The V and J genes are TRBV20-1 and TRBJ1-1; D unresolved. Per the germline V gene, CDR1 is DFQATT and CDR2 is SNEGSKA (reference sequence). The CDR3 is 11 residues long. Trimming removed 3 bases at V and 5 bases at J, with 7 bases between. The CDR3: CSASKRTEAFF. The CDR3 DNA is TGCAGTGCTAGTAAGAGGACTGAAGCTTTCTTT.

The gene calls are TRBV25-1 and TRBJ1-1; 8 nucleotides match TRBD1. The CDR3 spans 14 residues. Unmatched junction bases numbered 5, after V lost 7 bases and J lost 1 base. Germline V CDR1 and CDR2: MGHDK, SYGVNS. The CDR3 coding sequence is TGTGCCAGCAAGCGGACAGGGCCGAACACTGAAGCTTTCTTT. Its translation is CASKRTGPNTEAFF.

This clone registers medium-sized by frequency. The chain uses TRBV5-1 and TRBJ2-6; 8 nucleotides align to TRBD2. The CDR3 has 20 residues. CDR1 is SGHRS and CDR2 is YFSETQ in the germline V gene. The V segment lost 4 bases and the J segment 0 bases; nucleotides outside the gene matches: 15. The CDR3 reads CASSHTPGGTDSSGANVLTF. For the CDR3, the DNA is TGCGCCAGCAGCCACACACCGGGAGGGACCGATAGCTCTGGGGCCAACGTCCTGACTTTC.

V gene TRBV6-1 combines with J gene TRBJ1-1; TRBD1 is a possible D gene (6 bases). The V and J ends lost 3 bases and 3 bases respectively, with 23 bases between them. CDR3 length: 18 residues. The germline gives CDR1 MNHNS, CDR2 SASEGT. CDR3 sequence: CASSDRAFTGRGDTEAFF. The CDR3 DNA is TGTGCCAGCAGTGATCGGGCCTTTACAGGGAGAGGTGACACTGAAGCTTTCTTT.

This CDR3 is CASSMAVDMNTEAFF. For the CDR3, the DNA is TGTGCCAGTAGTATGGCCGTCGACATGAACACTGAAGCTTTCTTT. This sequence joins TRBV19 and TRBJ1-1; D gene uncertain. With 3 bases removed from V and 0 bases from J, the gap between germline ends came to 11 bases. Germline V gene lookup returns CDR1 LNHDA and CDR2 SQIVND (reference sequence). The length of the CDR3 is 15 residues.

V and J are TRBV6-5 and TRBJ2-7, with D perhaps matching TRBD1 (5 bases). The CDR3 totals 14 residues. Looked up from germline, CDR1 is MNHEY and CDR2 is SVGAGI. The V end lost 4 bases, the J end lost 3 bases, and 13 bases lay between the germline ends. The CDR3 nucleotides read TGTGCCAGCAGTTCCCGGACAAGAGTCTACGAGCAGTACTTC. Its protein product is CASSSRTRVYEQYF.

This chain connects TRBV29-1 to TRBJ2-1, with 9 bases fitting TRBD2. Germline values: CDR1 SQVTM, CDR2 ANQGSEA. After removal of 1 base from V and 7 bases from J, the junction contained 5 bases not matched to a gene. This CDR3 region has 14 residues. The CDR3 nucleotides read TGCAGCGTTGAAGTTAGCGGGAGAGGAAATGAGCAGTTCTTC. This sequence encodes CSVEVSGRGNEQFF.

The V call is TRBV5-1, the J call TRBJ1-1; maybe TRBD1 (5 bases). V gave up 5 bases and J gave up 3 bases, with 8 bases separating them. Germline V lookup: CDR1 SGHRS, CDR2 YFSETQ. The CDR3 consists of 12 residues. The CDR3 region has the DNA TGCGCCAGCAGAGAAGGGGACACTGAAGCTTTCTTT. Residues: CASREGDTEAFF.

The chain couples TRBV29-1 to TRBJ2-2, with a weak D call TRBD2 (6 bases). Germline-derived CDR1 and CDR2 are SQVTM and ANQGSEA. The CDR3 length is 14 residues. V was cut by 4 bases and J by 5 bases, with 14 bases left in between. The CDR3 bases are TGCAGCGTTGTGCGGCAGGCGGGAACCGGGGAGCTGTTTTTT. Translating gives CSVVRQAGTGELFF.

This chain links TRBV6-1 with TRBJ2-3; D is ambiguous. The CDR3 totals 12 residues. Between the trimmed V and J ends, which lost 3 bases and 2 bases, there was a span of 3 bases. CDR1 and CDR2 (germline): MNHNS, SASEGT. The CDR3 DNA reads TGTGCCAGCAGTGACCACACAGATACGCAGTATTTT. Translated: CASSDHTDTQYF.

The gene calls are TRBV5-1 and TRBJ1-5; D remains ambiguous. CDR3 length: 14 amino acids. Germline CDR1 is SGHRS and CDR2 is YFSETQ. Between the trimmed V and J ends, which lost 0 bases and 6 bases, there was a span of 10 bases. CDR3 in DNA: TGCGCCAGCAGCTTGGGGGAGGGAACTCAGCCCCAGCATTTT. Its protein product is CASSLGEGTQPQHF.

The chain is built from TRBV30 and TRBJ2-3; tentative D call: TRBD1 (6 bases). Germline V gene data show CDR1 as GTSNPN and CDR2 as SVGIG (reference sequence). The germline V and J ends were trimmed by 7 bases and 8 bases, with 13 bases remaining between them. This CDR3 is built from 11 residues. In DNA form, the CDR3 reads TGTGCCTCGATGGGACAATTTACGCAGTATTTT. Encoded protein: CASMGQFTQYF. Drawing the rest from reference TRBV30 and TRBJ2-3, the complete variable domain is SQTIHQWPATLVQPVGSPLSLECTVEGTSNPNLYWYRQAAGRGLQLLFYSVGIGQISSEVPQNLSASRPQDRQFILSSKKLLLSDSGFYLCASMGQFTQYFGPGTRLTVL.

This CDR3 reads CASSHSLGQGDPEAFF. As DNA, the CDR3 is TGCGCCAGCAGCCATTCGTTGGGACAGGGGGACCCTGAAGCTTTCTTT. The V call is TRBV5-1, the J call TRBJ1-1; 11 bases fit TRBD1. The trim removed 4 bases at V and 6 bases at J, leaving 11 bases unmatched. Germline CDR1 SGHRS, CDR2 YFSETQ. The CDR3 spans 16 residues. Supplemented by reference TRBV5-1 and TRBJ1-1, the full variable domain reads KAGVTQTPRYLIKTRGQQVTLSCSPISGHRSVSWYQQTPGQGLQFLFEYFSETQRNKGNFPGRFSGRQFSNSRSEMNVSTLELGDSALYLCASSHSLGQGDPEAFFGQGTRLTVV.

The chain is built from TRBV7-6 and TRBJ2-1, with 13 positions matching TRBD2. V dropped 5 bases and J dropped 8; count of bases not matched to a gene: 6. The CDR3 is 15 amino acids. Germline CDR1 and CDR2: SGHVS and FNYEAQ. This chain's CDR3 is CASSPGLAGVDEQFF. DNA of the CDR3: TGTGCCAGCAGCCCAGGACTAGCGGGAGTCGATGAGCAGTTCTTC.

V and J are TRBV30 and TRBJ2-1; 10 positions agree with TRBD2. The germline V gene has CDR1 GTSNPN and CDR2 SVGIG (reference sequence). J lost 4 bases, V lost 3 bases, and 3 bases had no gene match. This CDR3 contains 14 residues. CDR3 loop: CAWRLAGRYNEQFF. CDR3 sequence (DNA): TGTGCCTGGAGACTAGCGGGAAGGTACAATGAGCAGTTCTTC.

V and J are TRBV5-4 and TRBJ1-1, with unresolved D. CDR3 length equals 14 residues. The V gene's germline CDR1 is SGHNT and CDR2 YYREEE (reference sequence). Trimming removed 5 bases at V and 0 bases at J, with 11 bases between. The CDR3 sequence is CASSSGDLNTEAFF. CDR3 in DNA: TGTGCCAGCAGTTCGGGAGATTTGAACACTGAAGCTTTCTTT.

The rearrangement links TRBV18 to TRBJ1-2; TRBD1 matches 9 bases. The ends lost 6 bases at V and 8 bases at J; junction bases unmatched: 10. CDR3 length equals 14 residues. CDR1 and CDR2 from the germline V gene are KGHSH and LQKENI. CDR3 amino acids: CASSQGTGPRGYTF. The CDR3 coding sequence is TGTGCCAGCTCGCAAGGGACAGGGCCCAGGGGCTACACCTTC.

The chain joins TRBV14 to TRBJ2-5, with D perhaps TRBD2 (6 bases). Trimming pared 1 base from V and 4 bases from J, leaving 34 bases between. The CDR3 is made up of 22 amino acids. The germline V gene has CDR1 SGHDN and CDR2 FVKESK. The CDR3: CASSQASEFWRAGLIGTETQYF. In DNA, the CDR3 is TGTGCCAGCAGCCAAGCTTCAGAGTTTTGGCGGGCGGGGCTTATCGGTACAGAGACCCAGTACTTC.

The chain recombines TRBV7-9 with TRBJ2-7, with D possibly matching TRBD1 (6 bases). Germline CDR1 SEHNR, CDR2 FQNEAQ (reference sequence). The CDR3 runs to 14 residues. The V end was cut by 5 bases, the J end by 2 bases, with 13 bases between. The CDR3 DNA reads TGTGCCAGCAGCCAAGGGGGTGCCCCCTACGAGCAGTACTTC. As protein: CASSQGGAPYEQYF.

The chain employs TRBV28 and TRBJ1-1; D might be TRBD1 (5 bases). The CDR3 is 14 amino acids. V was clipped by 6 bases and J by 5 bases, with 16 bases between them. Germline values: CDR1 MDHEN, CDR2 SYDVKM. CDR3 in DNA: TGTGCCAGCAGCAAAGGAGGGGTCGGGACTGAAGCTTTCTTT. Protein: CASSKGGVGTEAFF.

V gene TRBV5-6 combines with J gene TRBJ2-7; D is ambiguous. Germline V CDR1 and CDR2: SGHDT, YYEEEE. The CDR3 covers 14 residues. Trimming took 1 base from V and 0 from J, leaving 8 bases between them. This chain's CDR3 is CASSLQVSSYEQYF. As DNA, the CDR3 is TGTGCCAGCAGCTTGCAGGTTAGCTCCTACGAGCAGTACTTC.

The V and J genes are TRBV11-3 and TRBJ2-2, with D hard to call. V lost 5 bases and J 2 bases, leaving 9 bases between the germline ends. Germline-derived CDR1 and CDR2 are SGHNT and YENEEA. The CDR3 is 14 residues long. The CDR3 spells CASSPDTNTGELFF. In DNA, the CDR3 is TGTGCCAGCAGCCCCGACACTAACACCGGGGAGCTGTTTTTT.

The chain has TRBV19 and TRBJ2-7; D is possibly TRBD2 (5 bases). Germline V gene sequence: CDR1 LNHDA, CDR2 SQIVND (reference sequence). Trimming pared 4 bases from V and 5 bases from J, leaving 12 bases between. The CDR3 covers 13 residues. CDR3 bases: TGTGCCAGTAGTAGGGTACTAGAGAACGAGCAGTACTTC. It encodes CASSRVLENEQYF. Complete variable domain (other parts from reference TRBV19 and TRBJ2-7): DGGITQSPKYLFRKEGQNVTLSCEQNLNHDAMYWYRQDPGQGLRLIYYSQIVNDFQKGDIAEGYSVSREKKESFPLTVTSAQKNPTAFYLCASSRVLENEQYFGPGTRLTVT.

This chain uses TRBV5-1 with TRBJ2-1, with 8 bases identical to TRBD2. Per germline, CDR1 SGHRS and CDR2 YFSETQ. V shed 4 bases, J shed 6 bases, and the junction held 9 bases outside the gene matches. The CDR3 is made up of 15 amino acids. CDR3: CASSTGTRLLNEQFF. CDR3 coding DNA: TGCGCCAGCAGCACCGGGACTAGACTTCTCAATGAGCAGTTCTTC.

The chain links TRBV10-1 to TRBJ2-2; D not certain. Germline CDR1 reads WNHNN; CDR2 reads SYGVQD (reference sequence). The germline V and J ends were trimmed by 0 bases and 6 bases, with 5 bases remaining between them. This CDR3 has 13 residues. CDR3 protein: CASSESLSGELFF. Here the CDR3 DNA reads TGCGCCAGCAGTGAGTCCCTTTCCGGGGAGCTGTTTTTT.

The chain links TRBV2 to TRBJ2-7, with TRBD1 matching over 7 bases. Germline trimming cut 5 bases from V and 5 bases from J; bases unmatched to any gene: 9. The CDR3 sequence is 14 residues long. The V gene's germline CDR1 is SNHLY and CDR2 FYNNEI. CDR3 in DNA: TGTGCCAGCAGTAGACGAGGGGGCATAGACGAGCAGTACTTC. This codes for CASSRRGGIDEQYF.

The chain links TRBV6-6 to TRBJ2-7; 7 bases map to TRBD2. The CDR3 loop spans 15 amino acids. The V and J ends lost 5 bases and 1 base, in that order; junction bases with no gene match: 8. In germline, CDR1 is MNHNY, CDR2 SVGAGI (reference sequence). CDR3 in DNA: TGTGCCAGCAGTAGGGAAACGGGGGGATCCTACGAGCAGTACTTC. It codes for CASSRETGGSYEQYF.

The chain carries TRBV6-5 and TRBJ2-1; D may be TRBD1 (5 bases). Germline loops: CDR1 MNHEY, CDR2 SVGAGI. The CDR3 sequence is 13 residues long. V lost 8 bases and J 0 bases, leaving 8 bases between the germline ends. The CDR3 DNA reads as TGTGCCAGCCGACAGAGCTCCTACAATGAGCAGTTCTTC. This translates into CASRQSSYNEQFF.